The 9 T cell receptor beta chains below were found in one sample sequenced in a study of CD8 T cells in ankylosing spondylitis. TCRdb passed the 5' RACE reads through MiXCR, listing each CDR3 protein once. The sample consists of 200,000 to 300,000 distinct CDR3 sequences, roughly a third of them appearing once. Sequencing input: blood, either unsorted or a sorted T cell fraction (not recorded which). These TCRs come from a male donor with ankylosing spondylitis or in good health (not recorded which).

In regard to this clonotype: Possible read error: a much larger clone is one base away. The rearrangement joins TRBV20-1 to TRBJ2-3; 7 positions agree with TRBD2. The CDR3 loop spans 16 amino acids. Germline V gives CDR1 DFQATT, CDR2 SNEGSKA (reference sequence). Unmatched junction bases numbered 15, after V lost 7 bases and J lost 2 bases. The chain's CDR3 is CSVSRWRGSNTDTQYF. The CDR3 DNA is TGCAGTGTAAGCCGATGGCGGGGGTCAAACACAGATACGCAGTATTTT.

The chain recombines TRBV3-1 with TRBJ2-7, with D maybe TRBD1 (5 bases). Per germline, CDR1 LGHDT and CDR2 YNNKEL (reference sequence). This CDR3 is 13 amino acids long. V was trimmed by 7 bases and J by 7 bases, leaving 17 bases between them. Here the CDR3 DNA reads TGTGCCAGCACGCCGGGTAGGGGTCGGGAGCAGTACTTC. It translates to CASTPGRGREQYF.

V gene TRBV12-3 or TRBV12-4 combines with J gene TRBJ2-1; D is unresolved. V was cut by 7 bases and J by 4 bases, with 17 bases left in between. This CDR3 has 15 amino acids. The CDR3 DNA sequence: TGTGCCAGCAAACCAGGCTCCTTTGGGTACAATGAGCAGTTCTTC. Encoded protein: CASKPGSFGYNEQFF.

This clonotype was seen a few times. This chain connects TRBV5-5 to TRBJ2-7; D remains ambiguous. The CDR3 length is 16 residues. The germline gives CDR1 SGHKS, CDR2 YYEKEE (reference sequence). Trimming removed 3 bases at V and 1 base at J, with 17 bases between. CDR3 sequence reads: CASSSARLVGSYEQYF. The CDR3 DNA reads TGTGCCAGCAGCTCCGCTCGACTTGTGGGGTCCTACGAGCAGTACTTC.

The V gene is TRBV20-1, the J gene TRBJ2-7, with a tentative D call TRBD2 (6 bases). Germline V gene lookup returns CDR1 DFQATT and CDR2 SNEGSKA (reference sequence). The CDR3 runs to 13 residues. Deletions cut 1 base from V and 10 bases from J, with 17 bases between. The CDR3 nucleotides are TGCAGTGCTAGAGCGCCCGCCGGCGGGGATCAGTACTTC. This sequence encodes CSARAPAGGDQYF.

This sequence joins TRBV20-1 and TRBJ2-7; D not resolved. The CDR3 spans 11 residues. Germline V gene data show CDR1 as DFQATT and CDR2 as SNEGSKA (reference sequence). With 5 bases removed from V and 4 bases from J, the gap between germline ends came to 9 bases. The CDR3 here is CSAAYGYEQYF. CDR3 DNA: TGCAGTGCTGCCTATGGATACGAGCAGTACTTC.

This rearrangement joins TRBV11-2 to TRBJ2-2; 8 bases agree with TRBD1. V gave up 5 bases and J gave up 7 bases; unmatched junction bases: 9. In germline, CDR1 is SGHAT, CDR2 FQNNGV. The CDR3 length is 15 residues. The CDR3 reads CASSPATGENGELFF. CDR3 nucleotides: TGTGCCAGCAGCCCCGCGACAGGGGAGAACGGGGAGCTGTTTTTT.

J is TRBJ2-7 and V is TRBV12-3 or TRBV12-4; D is uncertain. The CDR3 has 10 amino acids. Trimming took 7 bases from V and 5 from J, leaving 6 bases between them. The DNA of the CDR3 is TGTGCCAGCAACATGCACGAGCAGTACTTC. Its protein is CASNMHEQYF.

This clonotype was detected only a few times. This chain connects TRBV20-1 to TRBJ2-7; 7 bases agree with TRBD1. Losses at the gene ends were 5 bases for V and 5 bases for J; bases not matched to a gene: 9. Germline CDR1 and CDR2: DFQATT and SNEGSKA (reference sequence). The CDR3 extends over 13 amino acids. DNA for the CDR3: TGCAGTGCTGCCATAACAGGGGCGGACGAGCAGTACTTC. Translating it yields CSAAITGADEQYF.